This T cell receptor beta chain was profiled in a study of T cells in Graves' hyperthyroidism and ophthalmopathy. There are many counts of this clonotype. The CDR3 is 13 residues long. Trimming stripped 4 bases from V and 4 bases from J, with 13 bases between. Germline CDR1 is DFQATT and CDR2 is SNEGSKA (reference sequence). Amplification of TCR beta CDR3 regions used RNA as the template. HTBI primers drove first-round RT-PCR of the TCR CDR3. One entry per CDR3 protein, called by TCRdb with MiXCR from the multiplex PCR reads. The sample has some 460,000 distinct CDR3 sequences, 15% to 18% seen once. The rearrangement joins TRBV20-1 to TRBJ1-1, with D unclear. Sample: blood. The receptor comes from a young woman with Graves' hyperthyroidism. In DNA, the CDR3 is TGCAGTGCTACTAATGGCGGGGTCACTGAAGCTTTCTTT. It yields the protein CSATNGGVTEAFF.